A single sample gave rise to the 11 T cell receptor beta chains below, sequenced in a study of blood T cell repertoires in COVID-19 (dated by TCRdb to about 2020). Receptor libraries were prepared by the immunoSEQ multiplex PCR assay. TCRdb's version of the immuneACCESS table is confined to in-frame rearrangements and falls short of the full clone set. An unresolved V gene accounts for under half of the shortfall where checked; the remainder is of unknown origin. The sample table contains approximately 180,000 clones; only one count was recorded for roughly 88% of them. The ten largest clonotypes hold around 15% of the sample. Sequences were obtained from PBMCs or T cells enriched from blood (not recorded which). These receptors came from a man in his fifties who had recovered from COVID-19.

The V call is TRBV7-3, the J call TRBJ1-4; 8 bases line up with TRBD1. Losses at the gene ends were 2 bases for V and 6 bases for J; bases not matched to a gene: 5. Germline V lookup: CDR1 SGHTA, CDR2 FQGTGA. This CDR3 is built from 15 residues. The CDR3 spells CASSLRGQGDEKLFF. CDR3 nucleotide sequence: TGTGCCAGCAGCTTACGAGGACAGGGTGATGAAAAACTGTTTTTT.

The chain joins TRBV3-1 (or the pseudogene TRBV3-2) to TRBJ2-1, with TRBD2 identical over 12 bases. Germline loops: CDR1 LGHDT, CDR2 YNNKEL (reference sequence). Unmatched junction bases numbered 9, after V lost 1 base and J lost 14 bases. CDR3 size: 15 residues. The CDR3, as DNA: TGTGCCAGCAGCCAAGCTGTGCTAGCGGGGGGGGGAAAGTTCTTC. Its translation: CASSQAVLAGGGKFF.

The CDR3 is CASSSNLGQTYEQYF. The CDR3 nucleotides are TGTGCCAGCAGCTCCAACCTAGGACAGACTTACGAGCAGTACTTC. The chain combines TRBV11-2 with TRBJ2-7, with D perhaps TRBD1 (6 bases). Trimming left V 4 bases short and J 4 bases short, with 17 bases between. Germline lookup yields CDR1 SGHAT and CDR2 FQNNGV. The CDR3 has 15 amino acids.

With respect to this clone: The sample has other DNA sequences that encode this CDR3 too. CDR3 sequence (DNA): TGTGCCAGCAGCTTAGGGGGACAGAACACTGAAGCTTTCTTT. Protein product: CASSLGGQNTEAFF. This rearrangement joins TRBV11-3 to TRBJ1-1, with D maybe TRBD1 (6 bases). Trimming stripped 1 base from V and 1 base from J, with 7 bases between. CDR3 length: 14 residues. Germline V CDR1 and CDR2: SGHNT, YENEEA.

The chain has TRBV7-9 and TRBJ1-1; D perhaps matches TRBD1 (5 bases). V was clipped by 5 bases and J by 6 bases, with 19 bases between them. The CDR3 spans 15 residues. CDR1 and CDR2 (germline): SEHNR, FQNEAQ (reference sequence). The CDR3 nucleotides read TGTGCCAGCAGCCGAGAGTCGGGGGGTCGCGCTGAAGCTTTCTTT. Translating gives CASSRESGGRAEAFF.

The rearrangement links TRBV30 to TRBJ1-5; D not resolved. Germline assignment: CDR1 GTSNPN and CDR2 SVGIG (reference sequence). The V end was cut by 4 bases, the J end by 0 bases, with 16 bases between. There are 16 residues in the CDR3. CDR3 amino acids: CAWMSGPGNSNQPQHF. CDR3 nucleotides: TGTGCCTGGATGAGTGGTCCTGGTAATAGCAATCAGCCCCAGCATTTT. Combining the CDR3 with reference TRBV30 and TRBJ1-5 gives the whole variable domain SQTIHQWPATLVQPVGSPLSLECTVEGTSNPNLYWYRQAAGRGLQLLFYSVGIGQISSEVPQNLSASRPQDRQFILSSKKLLLSDSGFYLCAWMSGPGNSNQPQHFGDGTRLSIL.

This clone was seen a single time. The chain combines TRBV5-6 with TRBJ2-5, with D possibly TRBD1 on 6 matching bases. The ends were cut back, 4 bases at V and 1 base at J, with 14 bases in the middle. The germline V gene has CDR1 SGHDT and CDR2 YYEEEE. The length of the CDR3 is 15 residues. CDR3 nucleotide sequence: TGTGCCAGCAGCGGCCGCTACAGGGTCCAAGAGACCCAGTACTTC. It codes for CASSGRYRVQETQYF.

This chain connects TRBV19 to TRBJ1-5, with 8 bases that match TRBD1. Germline CDR1 is LNHDA and CDR2 is SQIVND (reference sequence). The CDR3 is 13 amino acids. V dropped 7 bases and J dropped 6; count of bases not matched to a gene: 5. CDR3 in amino acids: CASISGGSQPQHF. Written as DNA, the CDR3 is TGTGCCAGTATTTCAGGGGGCAGTCAGCCCCAGCATTTT.

Concerning this clone itself: Different DNA sequences within this sample yield the same CDR3. This sequence joins TRBV29-1 and TRBJ1-1, with 8 positions matching TRBD1. Germline V gives CDR1 SQVTM, CDR2 ANQGSEA. The V and J ends lost 7 bases and 2 bases, in that order; junction bases with no gene match: 3. CDR3 length: 12 residues. DNA of the CDR3: TGCAGCGCCGACAGGGGCAACACTGAAGCTTTCTTT. It specifies CSADRGNTEAFF.

This clone appeared a few times. This sample also contains other DNA sequences that code for the same CDR3. The chain has TRBV28 and TRBJ2-7, with D possibly TRBD2 on 5 matching bases. From germline, CDR1 is MDHEN and CDR2 SYDVKM. The CDR3 spans 11 residues. Between the trimmed V and J ends, which lost 5 bases and 4 bases, there was a span of 6 bases. CDR3 region: CASSRGYEQYF. In DNA form, the CDR3 reads TGTGCCAGCAGTAGAGGGTACGAGCAGTACTTC.

This chain links TRBV3-1 (or the pseudogene TRBV3-2) with TRBJ2-3, with 10 positions matching TRBD2. V lost 0 bases, J lost 2 bases, and 5 bases stayed unmatched. Germline CDR1 is LGHDT and CDR2 is YNNKEL (reference sequence). The CDR3 is 17 residues long. CDR3 residues: CASSQDGSGGFTDTQYF. The DNA for the CDR3 is TGTGCCAGCAGCCAAGATGGTAGCGGGGGGTTCACAGATACGCAGTATTTT.